The rows below give T cell receptor beta chains drawn from one sample of a study of PD-1 blockade in classical Hodgkin lymphoma. This table comes from immunoSEQ multiplex PCR, and its TCRdb copy is limited to in-frame clones, with some not included. This table holds tens of thousands of clones, approximately 85% found once. This specimen was CD4+ T cells from blood, taken at baseline. These receptors originate from a human donor with classical Hodgkin lymphoma. Both conserved end residues are part of each CDR3. A D gene is named only where the DNA matches it firmly. Clone size is stated in some rows and not others, as once, few, many or a class when expanded.

TRBD2 | NA | TRBJ2-7 | TRBV4-3 | TGCGCCAGCAGCCAAGATAGCGCGGGGGTCAGGTACTTC | CASSQDSAGVRYF
NA | NA | TRBJ2-5 | TRBV7-2 | TGTGCCAGCAGCCGGAACTCAGGGGAGACCCAGTACTTC | CASSRNSGETQYF
NA | NA | TRBJ2-5 | TRBV7-2 | TGTGCCAGCAAAGGTTCCGAGACCCAGTACTTC | CASKGSETQYF
NA | NA | TRBJ2-6 | TRBV4-2 | TGTGCCAGCAGCCAAGACAACTCTGGGGCCAACGTCCTGACTTTC | CASSQDNSGANVLTF
NA | NA | TRBJ1-2 | TRBV28 | TGTGCCAGCAGTAAAATGGTTTTTTCCCCCGAAAACTATGGCTACACCTTC | CASSKMVFSPENYGYTF
NA | NA | TRBJ2-2 | TRBV27 | TGTGCCAGCAGTTTTGGCACCGGGGAGCTGTTTTTT | CASSFGTGELFF
TRBD1 | NA | TRBJ1-2 | TRBV30 | TGTGCCTGGAGCAAGGCAGGGGGAGGCTACTATGGCTACACCTTC | CAWSKAGGGYYGYTF
TRBD1 | NA | TRBJ2-7 | TRBV4-2 | TGTGCCAGCAGCCAGGCTTTGCCGGGACAGGGGATCTCCTACGAGCAGTACTTC | CASSQALPGQGISYEQYF
NA | NA | TRBJ1-1 | TRBV5-6 | TGTGCCAGCAGCTTGGCGGGTCTGGGGAACACTGAAGCTTTCTTT | CASSLAGLGNTEAFF
TRBD2 | NA | TRBJ2-5 | TRBV9 | TGTGCCAGCAGCGTAGGGACTAGCGGGACCGGATTCCAAGAGACCCAGTACTTC | CASSVGTSGTGFQETQYF
TRBD1 | NA | TRBJ2-7 | TRBV28 | TGTGCCAGCAGTGGGGGACAGGGACAGAATTTTTACGAGCAGTACTTC | CASSGGQGQNFYEQYF
TRBD1 | NA | TRBJ1-4 | TRBV19 | TGTGCCAGTAGATCCTCAGGAGGACAGGTTAATGAAAAACTGTTTTTT | CASRSSGGQVNEKLFF
NA | few | TRBJ2-5 | TRBV21-1 | TGTGCCAGCAGCACCGGGAGTCAAGAGACCCAGTACTTC | CASSTGSQETQYF
NA | NA | TRBJ2-1 | TRBV28 | TGTGCCAGCAGCCCAGGGTTCAGTGAGCAGTTCTTC | CASSPGFSEQFF
TRBD2 | NA | TRBJ2-1 | TRBV4-3 | TGCGCCAGCAGCCATTTTTCTGGCGGGGGCAATGAGCAGTTCTTC | CASSHFSGGGNEQFF
NA | NA | TRBJ1-2 | TRBV29-1 | TGCAGCGTTGTGGGGGTCCGGGGCTACACCTTC | CSVVGVRGYTF
NA | NA | TRBJ2-3 | TRBV28 | TGTGCCAGCAGTTCCCCAGGCGCGGGCAGCACAGATACGCAGTATTTT | CASSSPGAGSTDTQYF
TRBD2 | once | TRBJ2-3 | TRBV4-2 | TGTGCCAGCAGCCAAGACGGTGCGGGAGGAGGCACAGATACGCAGTATTTT | CASSQDGAGGGTDTQYF
NA | NA | TRBJ2-1 | TRBV5-1 | TGCGCCAGCCATTCCTCCGGGACCGCATCCTACAATGAGCAGTTCTTC | CASHSSGTASYNEQFF
NA | NA | TRBJ2-5 | TRBV28 | TGTGCCAGCAGTTTATCATCGGCTAGCAGGGAGACCCAGTACTTC | CASSLSSASRETQYF
TRBD2 | once | TRBJ2-3 | TRBV18 | TGTGCCAGCTCACCGTCCCTAGCGGGGACTAGCACAGATACGCAGTATTTT | CASSPSLAGTSTDTQYF
NA | NA | TRBJ2-5 | TRBV11-2 | TGTGCCAGCAGCTTAGGTGGCAGCCAAGAGACCCAGTACTTC | CASSLGGSQETQYF
NA | NA | TRBJ1-5 | TRBV6-5 | TGTGCCAGCAGTTACTCGAGAGGGAATCAGCCCCAGCATTTT | CASSYSRGNQPQHF
NA | NA | TRBJ2-7 | TRBV5-1 | TGCGCCAGCAGCCTGGAGCACGAGCAGTACTTC | CASSLEHEQYF
TRBD1 | NA | TRBJ1-3 | TRBV18 | TGTGCCAGCTCACCGTCAGGGGGTCGCGGTGGAAACACCATATATTTT | CASSPSGGRGGNTIYF
TRBD1 | NA | TRBJ2-3 | TRBV14 | TGTGCCAGCAGCCAAGACGCGACAGGGGTACGAGATACGCAGTATTTT | CASSQDATGVRDTQYF
NA | NA | TRBJ2-7 | TRBV5-4 | TGTGCCAGCAGCAAGGGCGCCCCCCAGAGCTCCTACGAGCAGTACTTC | CASSKGAPQSSYEQYF
NA | once | TRBJ2-7 | TRBV10-3 | TGTGCCATCGGAGGGCGGGGGCCGCGGGAGCAGTACTTC | CAIGGRGPREQYF
TRBD1 | NA | TRBJ2-7 | TRBV15 | TGTGCCACCAGCGGGTCCGGGACAGGGTACGAGCAGTACTTC | CATSGSGTGYEQYF
TRBD1 | NA | TRBJ1-5 | TRBV2 | TGTGCCAGCAGTGGACAGGGGATGAGTCAGCCCCAGCATTTT | CASSGQGMSQPQHF
TRBD1 | NA | TRBJ1-4 | TRBV5-1 | TGCGCCAGCAGCCTGGGGACAGCAACTAATGAAAAACTGTTTTTT | CASSLGTATNEKLFF
NA | NA | TRBJ1-3 | TRBV5-5 | TGTGCCAGCAGCTGGGATGTCTCTGGAAACACCATATATTTT | CASSWDVSGNTIYF
TRBD1 | NA | TRBJ2-1 | TRBV28 | TGTGCCAGCAGTTTTATTACCCTACGACACCGGGACAGGGCTTACAATGAGCAGTTCTTC | CASSFITLRHRDRAYNEQFF
NA | NA | TRBJ2-3 | TRBV18 | TGTGCCAGCTCACATTCGGCTAGCACAGATACGCAGTATTTT | CASSHSASTDTQYF
NA | NA | TRBJ2-2 | TRBV29-1 | TGCAGCGTTCCTAGCAGTCCACCCGGGGAGCTGTTTTTT | CSVPSSPPGELFF
NA | NA | TRBJ1-6 | TRBV18 | TGTGCCAGCTCACCTTCAGCCTCGAGCTCCTATAATTCACCCCTCCACTTT | CASSPSASSSYNSPLHF
TRBD2 | NA | TRBJ2-1 | TRBV9 | TGTGCCAGCAGCGTAGCGGCGTTCGTGGGACTAGCGAACTACAATGAGCAGTTCTTC | CASSVAAFVGLANYNEQFF
NA | NA | TRBJ1-1 | TRBV7-2 | TGTGCCAGCAGCCTACCAGGGGTCGGAGGGACTGAAGCTTTCTTT | CASSLPGVGGTEAFF
NA | once | TRBJ1-2 | TRBV7-2 | TGTGCCAGCAGCCGGGACCGTTCCGGCTACACCTTC | CASSRDRSGYTF
NA | NA | TRBJ1-5 | TRBV7-2 | TGTGCCAGCAGCTTAGAGGGGACAATCGTAGAGCCCCAGCATTTT | CASSLEGTIVEPQHF
TRBD2 | NA | TRBJ2-7 | TRBV11-2 | TGTGCCAGCAGCCTACGGGAGACTAGCGGGGTCACCTACGAGCAGTACTTC | CASSLRETSGVTYEQYF
NA | NA | TRBJ1-1 | TRBV7-9 | TGTGCCAGCAGCTTAGTGAAGACCCACTCGAACACTGAAGCTTTCTTT | CASSLVKTHSNTEAFF
NA | NA | TRBJ1-4 | TRBV5-1 | TGCGCCAGCAGCTTGGCAGGGGTAAATGAAAAACTGTTTTTT | CASSLAGVNEKLFF
NA | NA | TRBJ1-4 | TRBV18 | TGTGCCAGCTCTTTACAAGAAAAACTGTTTTTT | CASSLQEKLFF
NA | NA | TRBJ2-7 | TRBV11-3 | TGTGCCAGCAGCTTTGGACAGTTCTCCCCCTACGAGCAGTACTTC | CASSFGQFSPYEQYF
TRBD2 | NA | TRBJ2-3 | TRBV7-2 | TGTGCCAGCAGCTTAGCGCGGCGGGAGGGCACAGATACGCAGTATTTT | CASSLARREGTDTQYF
NA | NA | TRBJ2-1 | TRBV28 | TGTGCCAGCGGGTATTGGGCCTTAGGCGATGAGCAGTTCTTC | CASGYWALGDEQFF
NA | NA | TRBJ2-5 | TRBV5-4 | TGTGCCAGCAGCCCCGACTGGCAAGAGACCCAGTACTTC | CASSPDWQETQYF
TRBD1 | NA | TRBJ2-7 | TRBV11-1 | TGTGCCAGCAGCTTTCGAAGACAGAGTGGAACAGGGGGCGACGAGCAGTACTTC | CASSFRRQSGTGGDEQYF
NA | NA | TRBJ2-7 | TRBV30 | TGTGCCTGGGGTATAGGGCCGGGGCCTCGGTACTTC | CAWGIGPGPRYF
NA | NA | TRBJ2-1 | TRBV19 | TGTGCCAGTAGTATTCAGGTCGGCCAAGAGCAGTTCTTC | CASSIQVGQEQFF
TRBD1 | NA | TRBJ1-2 | TRBV19 | TGTGCCAGTAGTAAAGGACAGGGGGCCCCACCATCCTATGGCTACACCTTC | CASSKGQGAPPSYGYTF
NA | NA | TRBJ1-1 | TRBV6-1 | TGTGCCAGCAGTGCAACAGGGAACACTGAAGCTTTCTTT | CASSATGNTEAFF
NA | NA | TRBJ1-2 | TRBV7-2 | TGTGCCAGCAGCTTAGGGGGGAGAGGCTACACCTTC | CASSLGGRGYTF
NA | NA | TRBJ1-1 | TRBV27 | TGTGCCAGCAGGGGCCTGAACACTGAAGCTTTCTTT | CASRGLNTEAFF
TRBD2 | NA | TRBJ2-7 | TRBV7-2 | TGTGCCAGCAGCCCTGAACTAGCGGGAGCTTCCTACGAGCAGTACTTC | CASSPELAGASYEQYF
NA | NA | TRBJ1-2 | TRBV27 | TGTGCCAGCAGTTTATCATGGTCCCCAGTGAACTATGGCTACACCTTC | CASSLSWSPVNYGYTF
TRBD1 | few | TRBJ1-2 | TRBV7-2 | TGTGCCAGCAGCCTCGGACAGGGAAATGGCTACACCTTC | CASSLGQGNGYTF
NA | NA | TRBJ2-3 | TRBV19 | TGTGCCATAGGACGGGGGAAAAGCCCAGATACGCAGTATTTT | CAIGRGKSPDTQYF